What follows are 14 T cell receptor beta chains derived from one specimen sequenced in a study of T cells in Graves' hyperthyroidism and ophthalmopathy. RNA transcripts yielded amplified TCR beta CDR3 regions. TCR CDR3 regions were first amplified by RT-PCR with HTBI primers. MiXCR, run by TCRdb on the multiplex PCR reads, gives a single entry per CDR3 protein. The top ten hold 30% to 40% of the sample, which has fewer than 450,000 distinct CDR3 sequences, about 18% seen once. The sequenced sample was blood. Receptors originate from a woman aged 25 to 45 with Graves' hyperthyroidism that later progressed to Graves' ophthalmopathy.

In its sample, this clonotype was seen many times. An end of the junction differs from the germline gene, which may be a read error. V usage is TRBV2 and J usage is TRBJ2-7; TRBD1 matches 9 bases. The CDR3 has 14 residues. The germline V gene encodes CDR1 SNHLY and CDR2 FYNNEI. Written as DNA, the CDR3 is TGTGCCAGCGGTGAAGGGACAGGGTACTACGAGCAGTACTTC. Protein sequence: CASGEGTGYYEQYF.

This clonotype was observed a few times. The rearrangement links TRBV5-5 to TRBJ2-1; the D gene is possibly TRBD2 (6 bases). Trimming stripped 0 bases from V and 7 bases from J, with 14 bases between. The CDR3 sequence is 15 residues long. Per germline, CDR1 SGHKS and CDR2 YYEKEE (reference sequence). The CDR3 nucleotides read TGTGCCAGCAGCTTGGGGACTAACGGGGTTAATGAGCAGTTCTTC. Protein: CASSLGTNGVNEQFF.

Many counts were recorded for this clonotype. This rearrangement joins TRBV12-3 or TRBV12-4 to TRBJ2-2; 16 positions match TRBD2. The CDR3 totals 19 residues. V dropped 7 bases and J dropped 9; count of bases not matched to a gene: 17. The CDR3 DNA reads TGTGCCAGCACTTGGGATCCGGGACTAGCGGGAGGGACCGCCCGGGAGCTGTTTTTT. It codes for CASTWDPGLAGGTARELFF.

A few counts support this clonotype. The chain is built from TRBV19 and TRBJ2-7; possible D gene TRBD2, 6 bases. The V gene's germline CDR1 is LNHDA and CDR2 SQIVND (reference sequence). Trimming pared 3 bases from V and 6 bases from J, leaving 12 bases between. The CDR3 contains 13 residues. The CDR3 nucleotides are TGTGCCAGTAGTATGAATCTGGGGGGCGAGCAGTACTTC. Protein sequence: CASSMNLGGEQYF.

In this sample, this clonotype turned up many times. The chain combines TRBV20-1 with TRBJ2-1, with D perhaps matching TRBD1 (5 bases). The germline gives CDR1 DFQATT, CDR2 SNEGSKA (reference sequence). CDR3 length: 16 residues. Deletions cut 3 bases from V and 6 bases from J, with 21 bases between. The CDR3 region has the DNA TGCAGTGCTAGGCGGCTCTGGCAGGGTTATCTCAATGAGCAGTTCTTC. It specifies CSARRLWQGYLNEQFF.

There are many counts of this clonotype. This CDR3 reads CASSLGTGTSGNTIYF. CDR3 nucleotide sequence: TGTGCCAGCAGTTTAGGTACAGGGACGTCTGGAAACACCATATATTTT. The V and J genes are TRBV28 and TRBJ1-3; weak D call: TRBD1 (6 bases). V lost 2 bases and J 1 base, leaving 12 bases between the germline ends. The CDR3 sequence is 16 residues long. CDR1 is MDHEN and CDR2 is SYDVKM in the germline V gene. Combining the CDR3 with reference TRBV28 and TRBJ1-3 gives the whole variable domain DVKVTQSSRYLVKRTGEKVFLECVQDMDHENMFWYRQDPGLGLRLIYFSYDVKMKEKGDIPEGYSVSREKKERFSLILESASTNQTSMYLCASSLGTGTSGNTIYFGEGSWLTVV.

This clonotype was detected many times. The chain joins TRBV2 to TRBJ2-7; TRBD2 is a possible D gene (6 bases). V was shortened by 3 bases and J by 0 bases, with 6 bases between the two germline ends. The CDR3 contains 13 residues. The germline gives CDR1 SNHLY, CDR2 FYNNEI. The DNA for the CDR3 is TGTGCCAGCAGTGACGGGGGCTCCTACGAGCAGTACTTC. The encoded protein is CASSDGGSYEQYF. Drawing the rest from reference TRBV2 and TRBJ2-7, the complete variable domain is EPEVTQTPSHQVTQMGQEVILRCVPISNHLYFYWYRQILGQKVEFLVSFYNNEISEKSEIFDDQFSVERPDGSNFTLKIRSTKLEDSAMYFCASSDGGSYEQYFGPGTRLTVT.

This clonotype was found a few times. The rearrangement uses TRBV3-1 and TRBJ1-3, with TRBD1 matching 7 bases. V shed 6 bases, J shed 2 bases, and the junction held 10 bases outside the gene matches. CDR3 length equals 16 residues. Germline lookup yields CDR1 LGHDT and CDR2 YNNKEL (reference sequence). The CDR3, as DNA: TGTGCCAGCAGTCAGGGGGGGGGAAGTACTGGAAACACCATATATTTT. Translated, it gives CASSQGGGSTGNTIYF.

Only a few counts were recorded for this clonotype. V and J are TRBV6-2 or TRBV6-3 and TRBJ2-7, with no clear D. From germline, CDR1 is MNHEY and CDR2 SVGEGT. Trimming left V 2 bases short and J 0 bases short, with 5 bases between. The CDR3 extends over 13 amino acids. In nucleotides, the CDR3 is TGTGCCAGCAGTTACACTAACTCCTACGAGCAGTACTTC. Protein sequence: CASSYTNSYEQYF.

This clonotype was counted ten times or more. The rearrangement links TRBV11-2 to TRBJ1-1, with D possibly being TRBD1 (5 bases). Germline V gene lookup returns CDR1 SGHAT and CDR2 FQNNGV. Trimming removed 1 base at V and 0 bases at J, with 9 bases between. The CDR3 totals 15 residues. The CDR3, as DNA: TGTGCCAGCAGCTTAGCGGGGGAACTGAACACTGAAGCTTTCTTT. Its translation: CASSLAGELNTEAFF.

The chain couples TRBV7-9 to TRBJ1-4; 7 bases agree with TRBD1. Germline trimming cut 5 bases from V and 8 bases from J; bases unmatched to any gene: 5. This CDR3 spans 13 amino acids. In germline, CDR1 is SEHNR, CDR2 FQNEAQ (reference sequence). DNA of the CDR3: TGTGCCAGCAGCACCGACAGGGTGGAAAAACTGTTTTTT. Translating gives CASSTDRVEKLFF.

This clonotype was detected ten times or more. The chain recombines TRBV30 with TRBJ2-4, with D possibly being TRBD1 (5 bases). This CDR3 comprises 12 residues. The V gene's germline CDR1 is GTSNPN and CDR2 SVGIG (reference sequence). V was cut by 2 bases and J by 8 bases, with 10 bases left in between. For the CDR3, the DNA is TGTGCCTGGAGTTACAGGCCGGACATTCAGTACTTC. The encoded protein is CAWSYRPDIQYF.

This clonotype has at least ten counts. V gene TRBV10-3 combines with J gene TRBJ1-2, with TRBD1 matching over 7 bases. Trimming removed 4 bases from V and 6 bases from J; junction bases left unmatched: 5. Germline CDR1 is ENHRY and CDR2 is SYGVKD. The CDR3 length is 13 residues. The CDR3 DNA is TGTGCCATCAGTGTTGACAGGGTGGATGGCTACACCTTC. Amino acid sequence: CAISVDRVDGYTF.

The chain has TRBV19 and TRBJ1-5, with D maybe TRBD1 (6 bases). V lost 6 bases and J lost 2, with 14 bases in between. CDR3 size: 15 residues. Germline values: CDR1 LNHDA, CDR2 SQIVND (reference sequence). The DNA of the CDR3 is TGTGCCAGTAGAACTACAGGGTATGGCAATCAGCCCCAGCATTTT. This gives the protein CASRTTGYGNQPQHF.